The 13 T cell receptor beta chains below come from one sample, sequenced in a study of brain T cells in children with intractable seizures. TCRdb keeps only in-frame clones here, not all; method: immunoSEQ multiplex PCR. The table records about 340,000 clones, approximately 93% of them present only once. The sample's time point: blood from clinic visit 5 months post-surgery; TSC patient then seizure free. This specimen was peripheral blood, taken approximately 5 months after surgery. These TCRs come from a boy under two years old with tuberous sclerosis and intractable seizures.

The chain carries TRBV24-1 and TRBJ2-1, with 14 bases matching TRBD2. The CDR3 covers 17 residues. J was trimmed by 6 bases and V by 1 base; bases with no gene match: 4. Germline CDR1 and CDR2: KGHDR and SFDVKD. The CDR3 region is CATSDLQTSGRANEQFF. CDR3 bases: TGTGCCACCAGTGATTTACAGACTAGCGGGAGGGCCAATGAGCAGTTCTTC.

The V and J genes are TRBV27 and TRBJ2-1, with 10 bases that match TRBD1. The CDR3 totals 15 residues. The V and J ends lost 2 bases and 4 bases, in that order; junction bases with no gene match: 2. In germline, CDR1 is MNHEY, CDR2 SMNVEV (reference sequence). In nucleotides, the CDR3 is TGTGCCAGCAGTTTAGACAGGGGGCTATACAATGAGCAGTTCTTC. Translating it yields CASSLDRGLYNEQFF.

V is TRBV7-2 and J is TRBJ2-1, with 9 positions matching TRBD2. The CDR3 covers 16 residues. V was pared by 6 bases and J by 0 bases, with 6 bases of the junction left unmatched. CDR1 and CDR2 from the germline V gene are SGHTA and FQGNSA. CDR3 sequence: CASSKSGRISYNEQFF. DNA for the CDR3: TGTGCCAGCAGTAAAAGCGGGAGGATCTCCTACAATGAGCAGTTCTTC. The full variable domain, completed using reference TRBV7-2 and TRBJ2-1, is GAGVSQSPSNKVTEKGKDVELRCDPISGHTALYWYRQSLGQGLEFLIYFQGNSAPDKSGLPSDRFSAERTGGSVSTLTIQRTQQEDSAVYLCASSKSGRISYNEQFFGPGTRLTVL.

The chain couples TRBV29-1 to TRBJ1-1; no clear D gene. The V gene's germline CDR1 is SQVTM and CDR2 ANQGSEA. Trimming left V 6 bases short and J 0 bases short, with 14 bases between. The CDR3 runs to 14 residues. The DNA for the CDR3 is TGCAGCGTACAACCCACGGGAATGAACACTGAAGCTTTCTTT. This gives the protein CSVQPTGMNTEAFF.

The rearrangement joins TRBV2 to TRBJ2-7, with 8 nucleotides matching TRBD1. CDR3 length: 14 residues. CDR1 is SNHLY, CDR2 FYNNEI, per germline. V lost 7 bases to trimming and J lost 0 bases; unmatched junction nucleotides: 5. The CDR3 DNA reads TGTGCCAGCACGGACAGGGTGCCCTCCTACGAGCAGTACTTC. Its translation is CASTDRVPSYEQYF.

The V call is TRBV6-6, the J call TRBJ1-1; perhaps TRBD1 as D (5 bases). Germline CDR1 is MNHNY and CDR2 is SVGAGI (reference sequence). CDR3 length: 14 amino acids. V was trimmed by 7 bases and J by 4 bases, leaving 16 bases between them. Written as DNA, the CDR3 is TGTGCCAGCATCCTGAAGGAGGGGAGCACTGAAGCTTTCTTT. Translating gives CASILKEGSTEAFF.

The chain combines TRBV7-2 with TRBJ2-7, with D tentatively TRBD1 or TRBD2 (5 bases each). The CDR3 spans 16 residues. The germline V gene encodes CDR1 SGHTA and CDR2 FQGNSA. V was pared by 3 bases and J by 5 bases, with 20 bases between. The CDR3 DNA is TGTGCCAGCAGCTTGGGGATAGGGGCAGGGACCGACGAGCAGTACTTC. Protein product: CASSLGIGAGTDEQYF.

V and J are TRBV28 and TRBJ2-7; 9 nucleotides match TRBD2. V lost 5 bases, J lost 5 bases, and 10 bases stayed unmatched. The CDR3 spans 15 residues. The V gene's germline CDR1 is MDHEN and CDR2 SYDVKM. CDR3 protein: CASSTIAGVFHEQYF. The CDR3 DNA is TGTGCCAGCAGTACTATAGCGGGAGTGTTTCACGAGCAGTACTTC.

The rearrangement links TRBV7-9 to TRBJ2-3; 10 nucleotides align to TRBD2. CDR1 is SEHNR, CDR2 FQNEAQ, per germline (reference sequence). J lost 4 bases, V lost 5 bases, and 9 bases had no gene match. The CDR3 totals 16 residues. CDR3 residues: CASSQTSGGASDTQYF. CDR3 nucleotides: TGTGCCAGCAGCCAAACAAGCGGGGGGGCCTCAGATACGCAGTATTTT. Based on the CDR3 plus reference TRBV7-9 and TRBJ2-3, the full variable domain is DTGVSQNPRHKITKRGQNVTFRCDPISEHNRLYWYRQTLGQGPEFLTYFQNEAQLEKSRLLSDRFSAERPKGSFSTLEIQRTEQGDSAMYLCASSQTSGGASDTQYFGPGTRLTVL.

The chain uses TRBV6-5 and TRBJ1-4; maybe TRBD1 (6 bases). Germline CDR1 MNHEY, CDR2 SVGAGI. The CDR3 length is 15 residues. Deletions cut 2 bases from V and 8 bases from J, with 15 bases between. In DNA form, the CDR3 reads TGTGCCAGCAGTTACGGTACCGGGACAAGGGAAAAACTGTTTTTT. Its translation: CASSYGTGTREKLFF.

The V call is TRBV18, the J call TRBJ2-1; TRBD2 matches 10 bases. Germline assignment: CDR1 KGHSH and CDR2 LQKENI. V was clipped by 2 bases and J by 1 base; unmatched bases: 5. The CDR3 is 17 amino acids. The CDR3 DNA sequence: TGTGCCAGCTCACCATTCGCAGCGGGAGGGTCCTACAATGAGCAGTTCTTC. Protein: CASSPFAAGGSYNEQFF.

V is TRBV27 and J is TRBJ2-7, with no clear D. Deletions cut 6 bases from V and 0 bases from J, with 12 bases between. This CDR3 has 14 amino acids. Germline loops: CDR1 MNHEY, CDR2 SMNVEV (reference sequence). The chain's CDR3 is CASSPLTSSYEQYF. The CDR3 nucleotides read TGTGCCAGCAGCCCTCTAACCAGCTCCTACGAGCAGTACTTC.

The rearrangement joins TRBV5-1 to TRBJ2-5; 7 nucleotides align to TRBD1. CDR3 length: 14 residues. V trimming: 3 bases; J trimming: 2 bases; junction bases outside the gene matches: 4. Germline V CDR1 and CDR2: SGHRS, YFSETQ. CDR3 amino acids: CASSSGTAQETQYF. The DNA of the CDR3 is TGCGCCAGCAGCTCCGGGACAGCTCAAGAGACCCAGTACTTC.